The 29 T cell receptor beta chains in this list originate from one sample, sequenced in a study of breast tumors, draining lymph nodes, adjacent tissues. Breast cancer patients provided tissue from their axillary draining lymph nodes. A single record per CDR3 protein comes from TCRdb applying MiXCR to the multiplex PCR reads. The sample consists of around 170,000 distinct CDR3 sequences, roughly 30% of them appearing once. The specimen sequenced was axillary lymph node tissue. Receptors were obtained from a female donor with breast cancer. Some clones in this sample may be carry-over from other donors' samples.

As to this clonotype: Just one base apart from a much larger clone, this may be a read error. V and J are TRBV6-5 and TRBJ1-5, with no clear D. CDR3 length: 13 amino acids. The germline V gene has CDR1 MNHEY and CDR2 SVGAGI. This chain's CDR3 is CAGSYSKAQPQHF. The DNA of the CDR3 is TGTGCCGGCAGTTACTCGAAAGCTCAGCCCCAGCATTTT.

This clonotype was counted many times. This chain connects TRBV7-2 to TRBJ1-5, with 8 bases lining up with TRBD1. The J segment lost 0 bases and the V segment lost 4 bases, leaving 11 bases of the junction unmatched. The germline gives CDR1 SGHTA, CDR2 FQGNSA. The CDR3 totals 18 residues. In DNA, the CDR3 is TGTGCCAGCAGCTCTACCAGGGGGCTACCGTATAGCAATCAGCCCCAGCATTTT. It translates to CASSSTRGLPYSNQPQHF.

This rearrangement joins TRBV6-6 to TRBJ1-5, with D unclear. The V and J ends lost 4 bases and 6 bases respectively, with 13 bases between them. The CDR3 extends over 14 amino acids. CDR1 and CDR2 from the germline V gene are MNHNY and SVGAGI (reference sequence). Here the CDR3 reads CASSSSSSGQPQHF. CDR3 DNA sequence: TGTGCCAGCAGTTCCTCGTCGTCGGGTCAGCCCCAGCATTTT.

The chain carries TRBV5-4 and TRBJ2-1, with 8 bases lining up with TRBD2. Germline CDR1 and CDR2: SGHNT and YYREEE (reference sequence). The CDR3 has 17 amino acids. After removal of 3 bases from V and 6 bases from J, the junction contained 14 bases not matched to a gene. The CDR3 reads CASSSGGDWMISNEQFF. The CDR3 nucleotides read TGTGCCAGCAGCTCGGGGGGGGACTGGATGATTAGCAATGAGCAGTTCTTC.

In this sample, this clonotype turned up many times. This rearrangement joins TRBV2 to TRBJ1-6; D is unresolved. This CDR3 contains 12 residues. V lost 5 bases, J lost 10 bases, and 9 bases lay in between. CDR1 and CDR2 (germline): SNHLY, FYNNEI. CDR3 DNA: TGTGCCAGCAGTCCCCCGGGGTCACCCCTCCACTTT. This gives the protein CASSPPGSPLHF.

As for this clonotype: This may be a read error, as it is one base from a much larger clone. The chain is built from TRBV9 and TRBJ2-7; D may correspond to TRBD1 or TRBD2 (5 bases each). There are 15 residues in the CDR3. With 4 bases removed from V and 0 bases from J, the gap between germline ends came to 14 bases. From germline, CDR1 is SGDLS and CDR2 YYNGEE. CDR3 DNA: TGTGCCAGCAGCCCCGGGGCAGGTAGCTCCTACGAGCAGTACTTC. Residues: CASSPGAGSSYEQYF.

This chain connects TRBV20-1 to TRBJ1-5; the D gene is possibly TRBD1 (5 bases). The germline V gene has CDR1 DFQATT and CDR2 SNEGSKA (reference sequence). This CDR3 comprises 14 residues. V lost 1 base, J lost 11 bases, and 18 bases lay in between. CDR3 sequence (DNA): TGCAGTGCTAGAGGGGGACTAGCGGGAGAGACCCAGCATTTT. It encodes CSARGGLAGETQHF.

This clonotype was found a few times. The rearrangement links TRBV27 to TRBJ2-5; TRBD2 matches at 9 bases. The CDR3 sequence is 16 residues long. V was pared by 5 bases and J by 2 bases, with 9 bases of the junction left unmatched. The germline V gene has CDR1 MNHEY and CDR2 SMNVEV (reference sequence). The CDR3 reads CASSPRIAGAQETQYF. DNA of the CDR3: TGTGCCAGCAGTCCCCGAATAGCGGGGGCACAAGAGACCCAGTACTTC.

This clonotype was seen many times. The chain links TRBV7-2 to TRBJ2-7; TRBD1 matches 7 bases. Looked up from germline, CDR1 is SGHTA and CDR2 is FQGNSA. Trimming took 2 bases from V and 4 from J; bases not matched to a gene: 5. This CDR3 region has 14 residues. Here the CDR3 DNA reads TGTGCCAGCAGCTTAACCGGACAGGAGTACGAGCAGTACTTC. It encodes CASSLTGQEYEQYF.

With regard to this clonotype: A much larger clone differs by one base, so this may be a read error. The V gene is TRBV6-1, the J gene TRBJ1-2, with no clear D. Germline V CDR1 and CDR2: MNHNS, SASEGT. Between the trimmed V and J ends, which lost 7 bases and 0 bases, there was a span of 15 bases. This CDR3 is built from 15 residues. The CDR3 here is CASTCGFGTNYGYTF. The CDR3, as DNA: TGTGCCAGCACATGCGGGTTTGGGACTAACTATGGCTACACCTTC.

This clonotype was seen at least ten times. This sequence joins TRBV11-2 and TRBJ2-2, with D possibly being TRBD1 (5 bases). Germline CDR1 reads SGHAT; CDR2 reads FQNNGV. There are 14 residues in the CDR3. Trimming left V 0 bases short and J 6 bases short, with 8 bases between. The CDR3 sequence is CASSLERGSGELFF. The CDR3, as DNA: TGTGCCAGCAGCTTAGAAAGGGGATCCGGGGAGCTGTTTTTT. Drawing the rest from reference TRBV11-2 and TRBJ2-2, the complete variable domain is EAGVAQSPRYKIIEKRQSVAFWCNPISGHATLYWYQQILGQGPKLLIQFQNNGVVDDSQLPKDRFSAERLKGVDSTLKIQPAKLEDSAVYLCASSLERGSGELFFGEGSRLTVL.

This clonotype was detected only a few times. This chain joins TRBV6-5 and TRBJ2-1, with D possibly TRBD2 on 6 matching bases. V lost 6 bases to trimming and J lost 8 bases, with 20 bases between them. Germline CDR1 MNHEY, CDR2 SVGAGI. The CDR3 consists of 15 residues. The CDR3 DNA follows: TGTGCCAGCAGCCCTCCGGGACTTTCCGAGTATGAGCAGTTCTTC. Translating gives CASSPPGLSEYEQFF.

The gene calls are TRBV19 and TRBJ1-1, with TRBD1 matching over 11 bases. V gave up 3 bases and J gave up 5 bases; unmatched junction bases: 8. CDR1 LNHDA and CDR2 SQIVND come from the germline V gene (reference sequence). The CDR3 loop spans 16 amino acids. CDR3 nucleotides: TGTGCCAGTAGTATTTCCCTAGGACAGGGGGCAACTGAAGCTTTCTTT. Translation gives CASSISLGQGATEAFF.

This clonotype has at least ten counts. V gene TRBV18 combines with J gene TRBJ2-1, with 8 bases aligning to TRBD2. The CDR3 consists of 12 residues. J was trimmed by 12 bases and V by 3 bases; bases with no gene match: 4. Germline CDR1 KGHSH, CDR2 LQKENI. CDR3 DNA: TGTGCCAGCTCACCGGCGGGGGGACGGCAGTTCTTC. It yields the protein CASSPAGGRQFF.

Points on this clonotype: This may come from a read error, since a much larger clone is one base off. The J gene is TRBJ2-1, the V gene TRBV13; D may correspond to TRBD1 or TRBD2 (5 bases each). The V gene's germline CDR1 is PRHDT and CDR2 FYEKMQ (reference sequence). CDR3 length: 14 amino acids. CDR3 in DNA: TGTGCCAGCAGCTACGGGACCATCTACAATGAGAAGTTCTTC. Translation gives CASSYGTIYNEKFF.

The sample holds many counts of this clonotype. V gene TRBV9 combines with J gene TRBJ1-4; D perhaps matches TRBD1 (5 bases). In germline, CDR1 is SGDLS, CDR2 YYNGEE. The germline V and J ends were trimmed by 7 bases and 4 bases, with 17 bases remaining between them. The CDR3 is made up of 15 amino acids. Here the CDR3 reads CASGRGADINEKLFF. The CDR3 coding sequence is TGTGCCAGCGGGAGGGGCGCGGACATTAATGAAAAACTGTTTTTT.

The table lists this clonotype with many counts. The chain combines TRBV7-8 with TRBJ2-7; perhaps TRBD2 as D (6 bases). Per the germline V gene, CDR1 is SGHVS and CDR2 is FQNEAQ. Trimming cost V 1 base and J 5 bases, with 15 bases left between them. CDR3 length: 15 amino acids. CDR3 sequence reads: CASSLVSVPGDEQYF. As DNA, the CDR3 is TGTGCCAGCAGCTTAGTATCCGTTCCGGGGGACGAGCAGTACTTC.

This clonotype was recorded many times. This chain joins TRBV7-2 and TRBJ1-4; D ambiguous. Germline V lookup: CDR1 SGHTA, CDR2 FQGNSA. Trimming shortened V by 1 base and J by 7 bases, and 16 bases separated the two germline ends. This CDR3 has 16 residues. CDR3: CASSLGSLAAGEKLFF. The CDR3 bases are TGTGCCAGCAGCTTAGGATCGCTGGCGGCGGGTGAAAAACTGTTTTTT.

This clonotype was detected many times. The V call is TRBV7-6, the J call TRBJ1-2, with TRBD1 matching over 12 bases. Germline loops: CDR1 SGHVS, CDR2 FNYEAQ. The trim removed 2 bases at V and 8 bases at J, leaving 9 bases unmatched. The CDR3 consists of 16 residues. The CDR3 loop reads CASSLYEGQGARGYTF. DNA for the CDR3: TGTGCCAGCAGCTTATACGAGGGACAGGGGGCGCGAGGCTACACCTTC.

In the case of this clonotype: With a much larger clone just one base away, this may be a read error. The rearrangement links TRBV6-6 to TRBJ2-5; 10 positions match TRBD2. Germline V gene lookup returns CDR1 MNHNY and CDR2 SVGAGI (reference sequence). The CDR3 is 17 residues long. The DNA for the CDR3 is TGTGCCAGCGGTTACGGGCTAGCGGGGGTGAAGCGGGAGACCCAGTACTTC. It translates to CASGYGLAGVKRETQYF.

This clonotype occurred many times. In nucleotides, the CDR3 is TGCAGCGTTGAAGGGACAGGGTTGCCAGATACGCAGTATTTT. Its protein is CSVEGTGLPDTQYF. The chain links TRBV29-1 to TRBJ2-3, with 8 positions matching TRBD1. The J segment lost 4 bases and the V segment lost 1 base, leaving 4 bases of the junction unmatched. Germline V lookup: CDR1 SQVTM, CDR2 ANQGSEA. CDR3 length: 14 residues.

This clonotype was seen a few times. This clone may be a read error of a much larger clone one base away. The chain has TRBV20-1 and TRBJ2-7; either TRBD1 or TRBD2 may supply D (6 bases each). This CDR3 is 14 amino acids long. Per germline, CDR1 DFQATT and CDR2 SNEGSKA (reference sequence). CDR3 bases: TGCAGTGCCCCCGTAGGGGGAGGTTCCTCCGAGCAGTACTTC. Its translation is CSAPVGGGSSEQYF.

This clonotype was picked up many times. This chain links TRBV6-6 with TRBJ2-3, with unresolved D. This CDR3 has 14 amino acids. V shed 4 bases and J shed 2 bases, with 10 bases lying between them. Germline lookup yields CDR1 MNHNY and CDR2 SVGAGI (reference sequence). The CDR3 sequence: CASSLARTTDTQYF. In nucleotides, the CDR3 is TGTGCCAGCAGTTTAGCCAGGACCACAGATACGCAGTATTTT.

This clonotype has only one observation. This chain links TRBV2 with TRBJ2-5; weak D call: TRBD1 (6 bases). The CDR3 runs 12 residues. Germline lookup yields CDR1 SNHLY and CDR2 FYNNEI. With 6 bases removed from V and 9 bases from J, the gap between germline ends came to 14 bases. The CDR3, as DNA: TGTGCCAGCAGGGACAGCAATCAGCCCCAGTACTTC. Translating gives CASRDSNQPQYF. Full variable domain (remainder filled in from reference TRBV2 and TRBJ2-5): EPEVTQTPSHQVTQMGQEVILRCVPISNHLYFYWYRQILGQKVEFLVSFYNNEISEKSEIFDDQFSVERPDGSNFTLKIRSTKLEDSAMYFCASRDSNQPQYFGPGTRLLVL.

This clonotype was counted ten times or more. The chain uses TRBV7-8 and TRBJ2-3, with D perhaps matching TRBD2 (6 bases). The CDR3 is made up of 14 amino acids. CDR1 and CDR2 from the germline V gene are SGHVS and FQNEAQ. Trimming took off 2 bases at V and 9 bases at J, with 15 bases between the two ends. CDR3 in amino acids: CASSLFSGESTQYF. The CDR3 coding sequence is TGTGCCAGCAGCTTATTTAGCGGAGAGAGCACGCAGTATTTT.

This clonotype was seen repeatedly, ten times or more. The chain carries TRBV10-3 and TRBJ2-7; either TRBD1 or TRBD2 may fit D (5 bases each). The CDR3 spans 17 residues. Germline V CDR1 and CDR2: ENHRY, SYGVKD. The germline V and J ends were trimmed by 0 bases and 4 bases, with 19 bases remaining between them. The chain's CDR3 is CAISESGSGRGFYEQYF. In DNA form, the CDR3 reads TGTGCCATCAGTGAGTCGGGGTCGGGACGTGGATTTTACGAGCAGTACTTC.

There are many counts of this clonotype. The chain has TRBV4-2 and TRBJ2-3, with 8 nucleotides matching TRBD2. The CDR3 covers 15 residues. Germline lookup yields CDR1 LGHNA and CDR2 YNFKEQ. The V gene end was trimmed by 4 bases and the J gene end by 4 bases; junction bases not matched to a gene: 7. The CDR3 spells CASSLLAGKADTQYF. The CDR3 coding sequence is TGTGCCAGCAGCCTCTTAGCGGGAAAGGCAGATACGCAGTATTTT.

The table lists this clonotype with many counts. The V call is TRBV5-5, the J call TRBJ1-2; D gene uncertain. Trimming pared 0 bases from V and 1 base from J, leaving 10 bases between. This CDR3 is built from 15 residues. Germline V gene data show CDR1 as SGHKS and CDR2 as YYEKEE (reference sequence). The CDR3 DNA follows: TGTGCCAGCAGCTTGGATCCGGGGAATAACTATGGCTACACCTTC. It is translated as CASSLDPGNNYGYTF.

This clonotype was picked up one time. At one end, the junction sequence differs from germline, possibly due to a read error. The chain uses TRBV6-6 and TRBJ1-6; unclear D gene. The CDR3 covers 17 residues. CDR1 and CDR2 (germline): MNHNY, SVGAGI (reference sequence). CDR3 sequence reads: CAGSPSSFSSYNPPLHF. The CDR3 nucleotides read TGTGCCGGCAGCCCCTCGTCATTTAGCTCCTATAATCCACCCCTCCACTTT.